These 32 T cell receptor beta chains were sequenced from one sample in a study of T-cell reconstitution after alpha-beta-depleted transplantation in children. For TCRbeta, the library was prepared with unique molecular identifiers. TCRdb independently ran MiXCR on the PCR reads; one entry per CDR3 protein. This sample has about 190,000 distinct CDR3 sequences, with roughly 7.5% found just once. This specimen consisted of PBMCs from the stem cell graft donor, obtained from the stem cell graft. The receptors derive from a human donor who donated a stem cell graft to a child with Wiskott-Aldrich syndrome.

This clonotype appeared many times. V gene TRBV20-1 combines with J gene TRBJ2-7; D is uncertain. This CDR3 has 12 amino acids. Germline assignment: CDR1 DFQATT and CDR2 SNEGSKA (reference sequence). Trimming removed 0 bases from V and 5 bases from J, with 8 bases in between. Here the CDR3 DNA reads TGCAGTGCTAGAGATCGGGCCAACGAGCAGTACTTC. Translated: CSARDRANEQYF.

This clonotype was counted at least ten times. The genes are TRBV7-9 and TRBJ2-1, with no clear D. CDR3 size: 15 residues. Trimming cost V 5 bases and J 0 bases, with 11 bases left between them. Germline loops: CDR1 SEHNR, CDR2 FQNEAQ (reference sequence). DNA for the CDR3: TGTGCCAGCAGCCTCCACGGTGACTCCTACAATGAGCAGTTCTTC. Translation gives CASSLHGDSYNEQFF.

This clonotype was picked up many times. This chain uses TRBV6-1 with TRBJ1-5, with 9 bases identical to TRBD1. The CDR3 is 15 residues long. From germline, CDR1 is MNHNS and CDR2 SASEGT. Unmatched junction bases numbered 7, after V lost 5 bases and J lost 5 bases. CDR3 DNA sequence: TGTGCCAGCAGTCCTGGACAGGGGCGAGATCAGCCCCAGCATTTT. Translation: CASSPGQGRDQPQHF.

The chain joins TRBV5-1 to TRBJ1-6, with 8 bases matching TRBD1. Per germline, CDR1 SGHRS and CDR2 YFSETQ. Trimming at V came to 0 bases and at J to 8 bases, leaving 7 bases not matched to a gene. CDR3 length: 16 residues. CDR3 nucleotides: TGCGCCAGCAGCTTGGCAGCTGGGACAGGTCATTCACCCCTCCACTTT. Translating gives CASSLAAGTGHSPLHF.

This clonotype was counted ten times or more. V usage is TRBV29-1 and J usage is TRBJ1-2; weak D call: TRBD1 (5 bases). V dropped 7 bases and J dropped 0 bases, with 15 bases sitting between them. The CDR3 loop spans 14 amino acids. The V gene's germline CDR1 is SQVTM and CDR2 ANQGSEA. As DNA, the CDR3 is TGCAGCGGGGGGGAACGAGCCGCTAACTATGGCTACACCTTC. This gives the protein CSGGERAANYGYTF. Looking up the rest from reference TRBV29-1 and TRBJ1-2 gives the full variable domain: SAVISQKPSRDICQRGTSLTIQCQVDSQVTMMFWYRQQPGQSLTLIATANQGSEATYESGFVIDKFPISRPNLTFSTLTVSNMSPEDSSIYLCSGGERAANYGYTFGSGTRLTVV.

This clonotype came up a few times. The CDR3 reads CATSRLLGTQYF. The DNA for the CDR3 is TGTGCCACCAGCAGACTATTGGGGACCCAGTACTTC. The chain has TRBV15 and TRBJ2-5; D unclear. The V gene lost 2 bases and the J gene lost 7 bases, with 8 bases spanning the gap. The CDR3 extends over 12 amino acids. CDR1 and CDR2 from the germline V gene are LNHNV and YYDKDF (reference sequence).

The rearrangement uses TRBV5-5 and TRBJ1-2; D gene uncertain. Trimming shortened V by 4 bases and J by 7 bases, and 14 bases separated the two germline ends. Germline CDR1 is SGHKS and CDR2 is YYEKEE (reference sequence). The CDR3 extends over 13 amino acids. The CDR3 coding sequence is TGTGCCAGCAGCGTCCCAGGTTGGGGTGGCTACACCTTC. It specifies CASSVPGWGGYTF. Supplemented by reference TRBV5-5 and TRBJ1-2, the full variable domain reads DAGVTQSPTHLIKTRGQQVTLRCSPISGHKSVSWYQQVLGQGPQFIFQYYEKEERGRGNFPDRFSARQFPNYSSELNVNALLLGDSALYLCASSVPGWGGYTFGSGTRLTVV.

This clonotype has a count of ten or more. The chain has TRBV20-1 and TRBJ2-1; perhaps TRBD2 as D (5 bases). This CDR3 has 14 amino acids. Germline lookup yields CDR1 DFQATT and CDR2 SNEGSKA (reference sequence). V shed 7 bases and J shed 1 base, with 14 bases lying between them. The CDR3 sequence: CSVIQPGSYNEQFF. CDR3 bases: TGCAGTGTTATTCAGCCGGGGTCCTACAATGAGCAGTTCTTC.

This clonotype was seen many times. The chain combines TRBV6-1 with TRBJ1-6; D is uncertain. The CDR3 sequence is 15 residues long. Per germline, CDR1 MNHNS and CDR2 SASEGT. Trimming took off 4 bases at V and 7 bases at J, with 14 bases between the two ends. The CDR3 sequence is CASSAGRARNSPLHF. CDR3 DNA: TGTGCCAGCAGTGCCGGGAGGGCGAGGAATTCACCCCTCCACTTT.

This clonotype came up many times. The CDR3 loop is CSARDRSDQPQHF. For the CDR3, the DNA is TGCAGTGCTAGAGATCGGAGCGATCAGCCCCAGCATTTT. The chain employs TRBV20-1 and TRBJ1-5; D is undetermined. Looked up from germline, CDR1 is DFQATT and CDR2 is SNEGSKA (reference sequence). The CDR3 consists of 13 residues. Between the trimmed V and J ends, which lost 0 bases and 5 bases, there was a span of 8 bases.

This clonotype was seen ten or more times. The V gene is TRBV5-1, the J gene TRBJ1-2, with unresolved D. Looked up from germline, CDR1 is SGHRS and CDR2 is YFSETQ. This CDR3 contains 13 residues. Trimming stripped 1 base from V and 0 bases from J, with 4 bases between. The CDR3 region has the DNA TGCGCCAGCAGCTTGCAGACTAACTATGGCTACACCTTC. This gives the protein CASSLQTNYGYTF.

This clonotype was seen repeatedly, ten times or more. V gene TRBV5-8 combines with J gene TRBJ1-3; D might be TRBD1 (5 bases). This CDR3 contains 16 residues. The germline V gene encodes CDR1 SGHTS and CDR2 YDEGEE. Trimming took off 4 bases at V and 0 bases at J, with 14 bases between the two ends. The CDR3 sequence is CASSLSGTSSGNTIYF. The CDR3 nucleotides read TGTGCCAGCAGCCTTTCCGGGACCTCCTCTGGAAACACCATATATTTT.

Here the CDR3 reads CASSRRLAGGISYNEQFF. The CDR3 bases are TGTGCCAGCAGCCGCCGGCTAGCGGGAGGTATCTCCTACAATGAGCAGTTCTTC. This rearrangement joins TRBV4-2 to TRBJ2-1; 11 bases map to TRBD2. V lost 4 bases and J lost 0; bases outside the gene matches: 8. Germline V gene lookup returns CDR1 LGHNA and CDR2 YNFKEQ. The CDR3 sequence is 18 residues long.

This clonotype occurred many times. The J gene is TRBJ2-1, the V gene TRBV24-1; a possible D gene is TRBD1 (6 bases). This CDR3 region has 17 residues. V gave up 0 bases and J gave up 0 bases, with 11 bases separating them. Germline V gene data show CDR1 as KGHDR and CDR2 as SFDVKD. CDR3 protein: CATSDLGQSSSYNEQFF. DNA for the CDR3: TGTGCCACCAGTGATTTGGGACAGTCTAGCTCCTACAATGAGCAGTTCTTC.

This clonotype was seen repeatedly, ten times or more. This chain links TRBV20-1 with TRBJ2-2, with D uncertain. CDR3 length: 13 residues. The germline gives CDR1 DFQATT, CDR2 SNEGSKA (reference sequence). With 1 base removed from V and 0 bases from J, the gap between germline ends came to 3 bases. The CDR3 DNA reads as TGCAGTGCTAGAGCCTCGAACACCGGGGAGCTGTTTTTT. This codes for CSARASNTGELFF.

This clonotype was found many times. The chain couples TRBV7-2 to TRBJ2-7, with 7 bases that match TRBD1. J lost 6 bases, V lost 3 bases, and 11 bases had no gene match. This CDR3 has 15 amino acids. Germline assignment: CDR1 SGHTA and CDR2 FQGNSA. CDR3 nucleotides: TGTGCCAGCAGCTTGGCCGGTCAGGGGGTTGTCGAGCAGTACTTC. This translates into CASSLAGQGVVEQYF.

This clonotype has at least ten counts. This chain links TRBV7-6 with TRBJ2-3; TRBD2 aligns across 10 bases. CDR1 is SGHVS and CDR2 is FNYEAQ in the germline V gene. V lost 1 base to trimming and J lost 8 bases; unmatched junction nucleotides: 9. CDR3 size: 16 residues. CDR3 coding DNA: TGTGCCAGCAGCTTAGTAGCTAGCGGGGGTTCTGGTACGCAGTATTTT. Protein sequence: CASSLVASGGSGTQYF.

With regard to this clonotype: A much larger clone differs by one base, so this may be a read error. V and J are TRBV7-2 and TRBJ2-7, with D unresolved. Trimming removed 1 base from V and 8 bases from J, with 15 bases in between. CDR1 is SGHTA and CDR2 is FQGNSA in the germline V gene. This CDR3 region has 14 residues. CDR3 loop: CASSLGMSIVKQYF. Written as DNA, the CDR3 is TGTGCCAGCAGCTTAGGGATGTCCATCGTCAAGCAGTACTTC.

This clonotype has only a few counts. The junction and the germline gene differ at one end; a read error may be behind it. V and J are TRBV20-1 and TRBJ1-5, with D unresolved. Germline V lookup: CDR1 DFQATT, CDR2 SNEGSKA (reference sequence). CDR3 length: 17 amino acids. CDR3 residues: CSVRDSTSRVRNQPQHF. The CDR3 DNA reads as TGCAGTGTTAGAGATTCGACTTCGAGGGTCAGGAATCAGCCCCAGCATTTT.

V and J are TRBV18 and TRBJ2-7; 10 bases map to TRBD2. CDR1 and CDR2 from the germline V gene are KGHSH and LQKENI. V lost 6 bases, J lost 4 bases, and 6 bases stayed unmatched. This CDR3 spans 14 amino acids. CDR3 in amino acids: CASSHSSGGYEQYF. For the CDR3, the DNA is TGTGCCAGCTCCCACTCTAGCGGGGGTTACGAGCAGTACTTC.

This clonotype showed up many times. The gene calls are TRBV2 and TRBJ2-7; D is unclear. Germline V CDR1 and CDR2: SNHLY, FYNNEI. The CDR3 is made up of 16 amino acids. V dropped 4 bases and J dropped 4 bases, with 20 bases sitting between them. In DNA, the CDR3 is TGTGCCAGCAGTGTGGATGCCTCGGAAGGGAAGTACGAGCAGTACTTC. It is translated as CASSVDASEGKYEQYF.

The CDR3 reads CATSLADYGYTF. In DNA form, the CDR3 reads TGTGCCACCAGTTTGGCGGACTATGGCTACACCTTC. The gene calls are TRBV24-1 and TRBJ1-2; D ambiguous. V lost 6 bases and J lost 3, with 7 bases in between. The germline V gene encodes CDR1 KGHDR and CDR2 SFDVKD. The CDR3 spans 12 residues.

V and J are TRBV9 and TRBJ1-3; TRBD1 is a possible D gene (5 bases). In germline, CDR1 is SGDLS, CDR2 YYNGEE. V gave up 4 bases and J gave up 2 bases, with 16 bases separating them. The CDR3 sequence is 16 residues long. The CDR3 bases are TGTGCCAGCAGCCCAGACGTTCGGGGCCCTGGAAACACCATATATTTT. Its translation is CASSPDVRGPGNTIYF.

This clonotype was detected ten times or more. The V call is TRBV10-3, the J call TRBJ2-1; 12 bases map to TRBD1. Germline-derived CDR1 and CDR2 are ENHRY and SYGVKD. This CDR3 has 17 residues. With 2 bases clipped from V and 7 bases from J, the junction kept 9 bases outside the gene matches. The CDR3 is CAISERDGTGGTNEQFF. The CDR3 coding sequence is TGTGCCATCAGTGAGCGTGACGGGACAGGGGGCACGAATGAGCAGTTCTTC.

The CDR3 spells CASSQGGGAGEETQYF. For the CDR3, the DNA is TGCGCCAGCAGTCAAGGGGGCGGCGCCGGTGAAGAGACCCAGTACTTC. The chain combines TRBV5-1 with TRBJ2-5; 7 bases agree with TRBD1. With 5 bases clipped from V and 3 bases from J, the junction kept 13 bases outside the gene matches. This CDR3 region has 16 residues. Germline V gene sequence: CDR1 SGHRS, CDR2 YFSETQ.

This clonotype was counted many times. This rearrangement joins TRBV12-3 or TRBV12-4 to TRBJ2-1; D is possibly TRBD1 (6 bases). This CDR3 has 16 amino acids. V lost 6 bases, J lost 8 bases, and 23 bases lay in between. The CDR3 is CASRGWDTNPGHEQFF. CDR3 coding DNA: TGTGCCAGCAGGGGATGGGACACCAACCCTGGGCATGAGCAGTTCTTC.

This clonotype was picked up many times. The V and J genes are TRBV20-1 and TRBJ2-6; 11 bases line up with TRBD1. This CDR3 contains 17 residues. Unmatched junction bases numbered 7, after V lost 6 bases and J lost 0 bases. Looked up from germline, CDR1 is DFQATT and CDR2 is SNEGSKA (reference sequence). CDR3 coding DNA: TGCAGTGCCATTGGGACAGGGGGTGGCTCTGGGGCCAACGTCCTGACTTTC. Protein product: CSAIGTGGGSGANVLTF.

This chain joins TRBV25-1 and TRBJ2-1; D might be TRBD2 (7 bases). The germline CDR1 and CDR2 sequences are MGHDK and SYGVNS. Trimming stripped 1 base from V and 7 bases from J, with 14 bases between. The CDR3 has 15 residues. The CDR3 sequence: CASSEWEGGGNEQFF. In DNA form, the CDR3 reads TGTGCCAGCAGTGAATGGGAGGGAGGGGGGAATGAGCAGTTCTTC.

This clonotype was found many times. V usage is TRBV5-4 and J usage is TRBJ2-5; D uncertain. CDR1 and CDR2 from the germline V gene are SGHNT and YYREEE (reference sequence). The CDR3 covers 16 residues. With 1 base removed from V and 1 base from J, the gap between germline ends came to 14 bases. The CDR3 DNA reads as TGTGCCAGCAGCTTGTATAATCCCCTCGGCCAAGAGACCCAGTACTTC. It specifies CASSLYNPLGQETQYF. Full variable domain (remainder filled in from reference TRBV5-4 and TRBJ2-5): ETGVTQSPTHLIKTRGQQVTLRCSSQSGHNTVSWYQQALGQGPQFIFQYYREEENGRGNFPPRFSGLQFPNYSSELNVNALELDDSALYLCASSLYNPLGQETQYFGPGTRLLVL.

The rearrangement links TRBV7-2 to TRBJ2-5; D may be TRBD2 (6 bases). There are 14 residues in the CDR3. V lost 4 bases and J 5 bases, leaving 14 bases between the germline ends. CDR1 and CDR2 from the germline V gene are SGHTA and FQGNSA. CDR3 loop: CASSSLRAGETQYF. The CDR3 bases are TGTGCCAGCAGCTCCCTCCGGGCGGGGGAGACCCAGTACTTC. Supplemented by reference TRBV7-2 and TRBJ2-5, the full variable domain reads GAGVSQSPSNKVTEKGKDVELRCDPISGHTALYWYRQSLGQGLEFLIYFQGNSAPDKSGLPSDRFSAERTGGSVSTLTIQRTQQEDSAVYLCASSSLRAGETQYFGPGTRLLVL.

At least ten counts were recorded for this clonotype. The V gene is TRBV30, the J gene TRBJ2-2; perhaps TRBD2 as D (7 bases). The germline V gene has CDR1 GTSNPN and CDR2 SVGIG (reference sequence). The CDR3 spans 14 residues. V shed 6 bases and J shed 6 bases, with 17 bases lying between them. The CDR3 nucleotides are TGTGCCTGCCAACAGGGAGGGTTGGCCGGGGAGCTGTTTTTT. Protein: CACQQGGLAGELFF.

The rearrangement uses TRBV30 and TRBJ2-3; 9 bases match TRBD2. The CDR3 totals 13 residues. Germline lookup yields CDR1 GTSNPN and CDR2 SVGIG (reference sequence). J was trimmed by 5 bases and V by 5 bases; bases with no gene match: 5. The CDR3: CAWDRLAEDTQYF. CDR3 sequence (DNA): TGTGCCTGGGATAGACTAGCGGAAGATACGCAGTATTTT.